The next 12 T cell receptor beta chains were all read from a single sample in a study of blood T cells in healthy people across ages. A second PCR, run for about 6 to 11 cycles, used a sample-barcoded 5' primer plus a J-beta primer mix. MiXCR, run by TCRdb on the 5' RACE reads, gives a single entry per CDR3 protein. This sample has roughly 1,700,000 distinct CDR3 sequences, with roughly 27% found just once. Sequenced sample: blood. The receptors stem from a young woman in good health.

This clonotype occurred many times. The chain employs TRBV7-2 and TRBJ2-3; D gene uncertain. The CDR3 contains 14 residues. Germline V gene sequence: CDR1 SGHTA, CDR2 FQGNSA. The V and J ends lost 0 bases and 2 bases respectively, with 6 bases between them. The DNA for the CDR3 is TGTGCCAGCAGCTTAGCTCTCTACACAGATACGCAGTATTTT. Amino acids: CASSLALYTDTQYF.

This clonotype was seen more than once but under ten times. Written as DNA, the CDR3 is TGTGCCAGCAAGGCCGGGGCGGGCATCGATGAGCAGTTCTTC. Its protein product is CASKAGAGIDEQFF. J is TRBJ2-1 and V is TRBV6-5; D is possibly TRBD1 or TRBD2 (5 bases each). Germline CDR1 reads MNHEY; CDR2 reads SVGAGI. Trimming pared 7 bases from V and 8 bases from J, leaving 18 bases between. CDR3 size: 14 residues.

This clonotype turned up a few times. J is TRBJ2-3 and V is TRBV20-1; the D gene is possibly TRBD2 (5 bases). Between the trimmed V and J ends, which lost 5 bases and 1 base, there was a span of 13 bases. Germline-derived CDR1 and CDR2 are DFQATT and SNEGSKA (reference sequence). The CDR3 consists of 14 residues. CDR3 loop: CSAPFLRGTDTQYF. CDR3 sequence (DNA): TGCAGTGCTCCGTTTCTGCGGGGCACAGATACGCAGTATTTT.

The J gene is TRBJ2-5, the V gene TRBV29-1; 7 bases are a match to TRBD1. The germline gives CDR1 SQVTM, CDR2 ANQGSEA. The CDR3 extends over 13 amino acids. With V trimmed by 7 bases and J by 5 bases, 10 bases remained unmatched. CDR3 region: CSAERGPGETQYF. DNA of the CDR3: TGCAGCGCTGAGAGGGGGCCGGGGGAGACCCAGTACTTC.

This clonotype was found a few times. The rearrangement joins TRBV20-1 to TRBJ2-2, with 8 bases identical to TRBD2. V lost 1 base to trimming and J lost 2 bases; unmatched junction nucleotides: 3. Germline values: CDR1 DFQATT, CDR2 SNEGSKA (reference sequence). CDR3 size: 15 residues. CDR3 sequence reads: CSARGIAGNTGELFF. The CDR3 coding sequence is TGCAGTGCTAGAGGAATAGCGGGAAACACCGGGGAGCTGTTTTTT.

This clonotype was recorded many times. The V gene is TRBV3-1, the J gene TRBJ1-2; no clear D gene. The CDR3 is 16 amino acids. Germline CDR1 is LGHDT and CDR2 is YNNKEL (reference sequence). V lost 0 bases, J lost 3 bases, and 14 bases lay in between. The CDR3 reads CASSQDSSGLDYGYTF. DNA of the CDR3: TGTGCCAGCAGCCAAGATTCGAGTGGGCTTGACTATGGCTACACCTTC.

This clonotype was counted at least ten times. J is TRBJ2-7 and V is TRBV5-1; D may be TRBD1 (6 bases). Germline lookup yields CDR1 SGHRS and CDR2 YFSETQ. The ends were cut back, 2 bases at V and 5 bases at J, with 14 bases in the middle. CDR3 length: 14 amino acids. In nucleotides, the CDR3 is TGCGCCAGCAGCTTCTCAGGGGCTTTCGACGAGCAGTACTTC. Amino acid sequence: CASSFSGAFDEQYF. The whole variable domain, remainder taken from reference TRBV5-1 and TRBJ2-7, is KAGVTQTPRYLIKTRGQQVTLSCSPISGHRSVSWYQQTPGQGLQFLFEYFSETQRNKGNFPGRFSGRQFSNSRSEMNVSTLELGDSALYLCASSFSGAFDEQYFGPGTRLTVT.

This clonotype was seen a handful of times. The V and J genes are TRBV6-2 or TRBV6-3 and TRBJ1-5, with D possibly matching TRBD1 (6 bases). Trimming shortened V by 2 bases and J by 7 bases, and 15 bases separated the two germline ends. Germline-derived CDR1 and CDR2 are MNHEY and SVGEGT. CDR3 size: 15 residues. The CDR3 DNA reads as TGTGCCAGCAGTTACCGACTCAGGGGCGGGCAGCCCCAGCATTTT. Protein: CASSYRLRGGQPQHF.

This clonotype has just a few counts. This sequence may be a read error, since a much larger clone differs from it by one base. This chain connects TRBV5-1 to TRBJ2-7, with D perhaps assigned TRBD1 or TRBD2 (5 bases each). V lost 4 bases to trimming and J lost 4 bases, with 15 bases between them. This CDR3 is built from 14 residues. CDR1 is SGHRS, CDR2 YFSETQ, per germline. This chain's CDR3 is CASSHGAGGYEQYF. In DNA form, the CDR3 reads TGCGCCAGCAGCCACGGGGCCGGAGGATACGAGCAGTACTTC.

The chain employs TRBV7-9 and TRBJ2-3; 10 bases map to TRBD2. The CDR3 is 20 residues long. Germline lookup yields CDR1 SEHNR and CDR2 FQNEAQ (reference sequence). Trimming removed 0 bases from V and 2 bases from J; junction bases left unmatched: 14. This CDR3 is CASSLAMLAGAPGFTDTQYF. The DNA of the CDR3 is TGTGCCAGCAGCTTAGCTATGCTAGCGGGAGCTCCCGGATTCACAGATACGCAGTATTTT. The complete variable domain, with remaining parts taken from reference TRBV7-9 and TRBJ2-3, reads DTGVSQNPRHKITKRGQNVTFRCDPISEHNRLYWYRQTLGQGPEFLTYFQNEAQLEKSRLLSDRFSAERPKGSFSTLEIQRTEQGDSAMYLCASSLAMLAGAPGFTDTQYFGPGTRLTVL.

This chain connects TRBV7-2 to TRBJ2-3; D may match TRBD1 or TRBD2 (5 bases each). V was trimmed by 5 bases and J by 8 bases, leaving 20 bases between them. Germline V gene lookup returns CDR1 SGHTA and CDR2 FQGNSA. The CDR3 has 15 residues. The CDR3 loop reads CASSTWGTSAGTQYF. The CDR3 coding sequence is TGTGCCAGCAGCACGTGGGGGACCTCCGCGGGTACGCAGTATTTT. The full variable domain, its missing parts supplied by reference TRBV7-2 and TRBJ2-3, is GAGVSQSPSNKVTEKGKDVELRCDPISGHTALYWYRQSLGQGLEFLIYFQGNSAPDKSGLPSDRFSAERTGGSVSTLTIQRTQQEDSAVYLCASSTWGTSAGTQYFGPGTRLTVL.

This clonotype was seen only once. With a much larger clone just one base away, this may be a read error. The J gene is TRBJ1-2, the V gene TRBV18; D may be TRBD1 (5 bases). V dropped 8 bases and J dropped 4 bases, with 20 bases sitting between them. CDR1 is KGHSH and CDR2 is LQKENI in the germline V gene. This CDR3 spans 15 amino acids. As DNA, the CDR3 is TGTGCCAGCACGCGGTCGGGACGGGCATCCTATGGCTACACCTTC. Translated: CASTRSGRASYGYTF.